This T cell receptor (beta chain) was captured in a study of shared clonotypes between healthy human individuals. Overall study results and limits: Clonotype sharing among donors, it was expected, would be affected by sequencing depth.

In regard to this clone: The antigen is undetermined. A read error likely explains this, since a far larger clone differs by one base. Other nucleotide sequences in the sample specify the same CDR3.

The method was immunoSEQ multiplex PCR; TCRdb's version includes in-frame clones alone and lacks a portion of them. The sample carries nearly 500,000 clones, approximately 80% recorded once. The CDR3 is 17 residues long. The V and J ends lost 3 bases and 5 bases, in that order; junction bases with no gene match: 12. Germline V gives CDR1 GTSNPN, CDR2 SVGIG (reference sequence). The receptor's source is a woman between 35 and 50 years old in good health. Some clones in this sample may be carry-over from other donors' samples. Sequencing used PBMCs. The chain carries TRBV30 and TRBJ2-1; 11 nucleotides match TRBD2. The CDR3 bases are TGTGCCTGGAGCGTTTCCCCGGGGGGACTAGCGGACAATGAGCAGTTCTTC. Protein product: CAWSVSPGGLADNEQFF.